A selection of T cell receptor beta chains follows, all from one sample in a study of early T cells in non-severe SARS-CoV-2 infection. MiXCR, applied by TCRdb to the 5' RACE reads, yields one record per CDR3 protein. The sample holds more than 25,000 distinct CDR3 sequences, approximately 4.3% seen once. The sequenced sample consisted of whole blood. The origin of the receptors is an adult who was a healthcare worker with PCR-confirmed SARS-CoV-2 infection or an uninfected control (not recorded which). The CDR3 runs from the conserved cysteine through the conserved F or W. Fields, in order: J gene, D gene, V gene, clone size, CDR3 protein, CDR3 DNA. D genes are given only for firm matches. Size is stated for part of the rows, as once, few or many counts, or as a class when the clone is expanded.

TRBJ1-1	TRBD1	TRBV10-3	many	CAINRGRDTEAFF	TGTGCCATCAACAGGGGGCGGGACACTGAAGCTTTCTTT
TRBJ1-2	.	TRBV5-1	.	CASSFDGRNYGYTF	TGCGCCAGCAGCTTTGACGGACGGAACTATGGCTACACCTTC
TRBJ2-5	.	TRBV20-1	many	CSARDGGLQETQYF	TGCAGTGCTAGAGACGGGGGCCTCCAAGAGACCCAGTACTTC
TRBJ1-4	TRBD1	TRBV28	many	CASSSGQGNNEKLFF	TGTGCCAGCAGTTCCGGACAGGGTAATAATGAAAAACTGTTTTTT
TRBJ2-1	TRBD2	TRBV29-1	few	CSGGLAGGNEQFF	TGCAGCGGGGGACTAGCGGGAGGGAATGAGCAGTTCTTC
TRBJ2-3	.	TRBV10-2	.	CATFADTQYF	TGCGCCACCTTTGCAGATACGCAGTATTTT
TRBJ2-4	.	TRBV10-3	many	CAISESPVRVAKNIQYF	TGTGCCATCAGTGAGTCCCCAGTGAGGGTGGCCAAAAACATTCAGTACTTC
TRBJ2-2	TRBD2	TRBV7-3	many	CASTLASGNTGELFF	TGTGCCAGCACCCTGGCTAGCGGGAACACCGGGGAGCTGTTTTTT
TRBJ2-3	TRBD2	TRBV20-1	many	CSATNPGLAGRDDTQYF	TGCAGTGCTACCAACCCGGGACTAGCGGGAAGAGACGATACGCAGTATTTT
TRBJ2-1	TRBD2	TRBV7-8	many	CASSFGLATYNEQFF	TGTGCCAGCAGCTTCGGACTAGCTACATACAATGAGCAGTTCTTC
TRBJ1-3	.	TRBV29-1	many	CSVDPAGGTIYF	TGCAGCGTGGACCCTGCTGGGGGAACCATATATTTT
TRBJ2-7	.	TRBV18	few	CASSPRGEAYEQYF	TGTGCCAGCTCCCCGAGAGGAGAGGCCTACGAGCAGTACTTC
TRBJ2-7	.	TRBV27	many	CASSLSGSGEQYF	TGTGCCAGCAGCCTTAGCGGATCAGGGGAGCAGTACTTC
TRBJ2-7	TRBD2	TRBV6-1	few	CASSRLAGDYEQYF	TGTGCCAGCAGTCGACTAGCGGGAGATTACGAGCAGTACTTC
TRBJ2-1	.	TRBV9	many	CASSVQNNEQFF	TGTGCCAGCAGCGTACAGAACAATGAGCAGTTCTTC
TRBJ2-2	.	TRBV24-1	.	CATSGEVSGELFF	TGTGCCACCAGTGGAGAGGTTTCCGGGGAGCTGTTTTTT
TRBJ1-2	TRBD1	TRBV6-1	few	CASREPQGVYGYTF	TGTGCCAGCAGAGAGCCACAGGGGGTCTATGGCTACACCTTC
TRBJ2-5	.	TRBV4-1	many	CASSQGTEETQYF	TGCGCCAGCAGCCAAGGGACAGAAGAGACCCAGTACTTC
TRBJ2-7	TRBD2	TRBV7-8	.	CASSSPWEGSYEQYF	TGTGCCAGCAGCTCGCCCTGGGAGGGGTCCTACGAGCAGTACTTC
TRBJ2-5	TRBD2	TRBV7-9	many	CASSLASGLQETQYF	TGTGCCAGCAGCTTGGCTAGCGGGCTTCAAGAGACCCAGTACTTC
TRBJ2-7	.	TRBV7-6	many	CASSLYEGVPEQYF	TGTGCCAGCAGCTTATATGAGGGAGTCCCCGAGCAGTACTTC
TRBJ2-7	TRBD2	TRBV20-1	medium-sized	CSVGKPGLAGSEQYF	TGCAGTGTTGGGAAGCCGGGACTAGCGGGGTCCGAGCAGTACTTC
TRBJ2-2	.	TRBV5-6	many	CASSLGGVPGELFF	TGTGCCAGCAGCTTGGGCGGGGTGCCCGGGGAGCTGTTTTTT
TRBJ2-3	.	TRBV7-9	many	CASSLDTWTDTQYF	TGTGCCAGCAGCTTGGATACTTGGACAGATACGCAGTATTTT
TRBJ2-4	.	TRBV6-6	many	CASTKDGQSHQNIQYF	TGTGCCAGCACCAAAGACGGACAGTCCCACCAGAACATTCAGTACTTC
TRBJ1-2	.	TRBV12-3/TRBV12-4	many	CASTLLRGPRDGYTF	TGTGCCAGCACCCTCTTGAGAGGACCCAGGGACGGCTACACCTTC
TRBJ2-7	TRBD1	TRBV20-1	many	CSARGVGYTGQVGNEQYF	TGCAGTGCTAGAGGTGTAGGTTATACGGGACAGGTTGGTAACGAGCAGTACTTC
TRBJ2-3	.	TRBV29-1	many	CSVSRASLTDTQYF	TGCAGCGTTTCCCGGGCGTCTCTCACAGATACGCAGTATTTT
TRBJ2-1	.	TRBV6-6	few	CASSLGTRAHNEQFF	TGTGCCAGCAGCCTAGGGACCCGGGCCCACAATGAGCAGTTCTTC
TRBJ2-7	.	TRBV5-6	many	CASSRGTKLYYEQYF	TGTGCCAGCAGCCGCGGGACCAAACTCTACTACGAGCAGTACTTC
TRBJ2-3	.	TRBV6-5	few	CAAGRPDTQYF	TGTGCAGCGGGTAGACCAGATACGCAGTATTTT
TRBJ2-1	.	TRBV24-1	many	CARRGGTDSNEQFF	TGTGCCCGCCGGGGCGGGACAGACTCCAATGAGCAGTTCTTC
TRBJ2-1	.	TRBV19	few	CASSMSSSYNEQFF	TGTGCCAGTAGTATGAGCAGCTCCTACAATGAGCAGTTCTTC
TRBJ2-3	TRBD2	TRBV20-1	many	CSANTPSGGSTDTQYF	TGCAGTGCTAACACCCCTAGCGGGGGCTCCACAGATACGCAGTATTTT
TRBJ1-5	.	TRBV24-1	many	CATSGDTTNQPQHF	TGTGCCACCAGTGGAGACACCACGAATCAGCCCCAGCATTTT
TRBJ2-7	TRBD1	TRBV5-1	many	CASSLAGQGRGEQYF	TGCGCCAGCAGCTTGGCTGGACAGGGGAGGGGCGAGCAGTACTTC
TRBJ2-7	TRBD2	TRBV5-1	many	CASSPAAGAPSEQYF	TGCGCCAGCAGCCCCGCCGCGGGAGCGCCTAGCGAGCAGTACTTC
TRBJ1-2	TRBD1	TRBV12-3/TRBV12-4	many	CASSPDRAYTINYGYTF	TGTGCCAGCAGTCCGGACAGGGCTTATACCATCAACTATGGCTACACCTTC
TRBJ2-1	TRBD2	TRBV5-4	many	CASSLSLAGGYNEQFF	TGTGCCAGCAGCCTCAGTCTAGCGGGAGGGTACAATGAGCAGTTCTTC
TRBJ2-3	TRBD2	TRBV7-6	medium-sized	CASSLGPLAGETDTQYF	TGTGCCAGCAGCTTGGGACCACTAGCGGGGGAGACAGATACGCAGTATTTT
TRBJ1-1	.	TRBV20-1	many	CSARETRNTEAFF	TGCAGTGCTCGGGAGACCCGGAACACTGAAGCTTTCTTT
TRBJ1-2	.	TRBV11-2	.	CASSLGTFYGYTF	TGTGCCAGCAGCTTAGGGACTTTCTATGGCTACACCTTC
TRBJ2-5	.	TRBV28	few	CASIRGPNQETQYF	TGTGCCAGCATCCGGGGACCGAACCAAGAGACCCAGTACTTC
TRBJ2-1	TRBD1	TRBV6-9	.	CASSYQWDRAYNEQFF	TGTGCCAGCAGTTATCAGTGGGACAGGGCCTACAATGAGCAGTTCTTC
TRBJ2-7	.	TRBV30	many	CAWSVQRNIMRQYF	TGTGCCTGGAGTGTACAGAGGAATATAATGCGGCAGTACTTC
TRBJ2-2	.	TRBV10-3	.	CAARGTLNTGELFF	TGTGCCGCGCGGGGGACACTGAACACCGGGGAGCTGTTTTTT
TRBJ1-1	TRBD1	TRBV9	many	CASSVETGMNTEAFF	TGTGCCAGCAGCGTCGAGACAGGGATGAACACTGAAGCTTTCTTT
TRBJ2-2	TRBD2	TRBV27	once	CASSRAGRVDTGELFF	TGTGCCAGCAGCCGAGCGGGAAGGGTGGACACCGGGGAGCTGTTTTTT
TRBJ2-7	.	TRBV29-1	few	CSGGFPGAEQYF	TGCAGCGGGGGATTCCCAGGGGCCGAGCAGTACTTC